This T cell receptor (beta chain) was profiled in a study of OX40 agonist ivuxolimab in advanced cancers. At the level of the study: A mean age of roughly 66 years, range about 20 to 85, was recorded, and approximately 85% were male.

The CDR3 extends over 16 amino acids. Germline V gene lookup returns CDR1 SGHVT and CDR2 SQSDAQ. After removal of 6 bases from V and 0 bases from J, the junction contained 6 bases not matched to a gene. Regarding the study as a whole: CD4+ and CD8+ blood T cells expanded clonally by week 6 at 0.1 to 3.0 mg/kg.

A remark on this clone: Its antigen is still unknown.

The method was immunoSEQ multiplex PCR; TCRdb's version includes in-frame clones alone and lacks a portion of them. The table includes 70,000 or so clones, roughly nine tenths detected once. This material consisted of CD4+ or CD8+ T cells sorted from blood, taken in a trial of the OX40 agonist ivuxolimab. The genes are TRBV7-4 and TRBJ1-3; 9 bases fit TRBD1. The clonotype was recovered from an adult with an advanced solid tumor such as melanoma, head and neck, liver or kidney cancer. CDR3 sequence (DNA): TGTGCCAGCAGAGGGACAGGGCATAACTCTGGAAACACCATATATTTT. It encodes CASRGTGHNSGNTIYF. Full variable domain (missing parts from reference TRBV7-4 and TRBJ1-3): GAGVSQSPRYKVAKRGRDVALRCDSISGHVTLYWYRQTLGQGSEVLTYSQSDAQRDKSGRPSGRFSAERPERSVSTLKIQRTEQGDSAVYLCASRGTGHNSGNTIYFGEGSWLTVV.